This TCR beta chain appears in the sequencing data of a study of blood T cell dynamics during melanoma immunotherapy. Clones were read by immunoSEQ multiplex PCR, and TCRdb kept only the in-frame ones, dropping some. The sample lists over 10,000 clones, approximately 90% seen once, with about 0.17% in the top ten. The time point here: pre-treatment baseline. This specimen consisted of effector memory CD8+ T cells from blood, obtained from a patient treated with checkpoint blockade. The clonotype comes from a human donor with melanoma.

The CDR3: CASSPPGQGRDTQYF. The CDR3 DNA is TGTGCCAGCAGTCCACCGGGACAGGGTCGAGATACGCAGTATTTT. This chain connects TRBV28 to TRBJ2-3; 9 bases map to TRBD1. The CDR3 consists of 15 residues. Germline V gives CDR1 MDHEN, CDR2 SYDVKM. Unmatched junction bases numbered 8, after V lost 5 bases and J lost 5 bases.